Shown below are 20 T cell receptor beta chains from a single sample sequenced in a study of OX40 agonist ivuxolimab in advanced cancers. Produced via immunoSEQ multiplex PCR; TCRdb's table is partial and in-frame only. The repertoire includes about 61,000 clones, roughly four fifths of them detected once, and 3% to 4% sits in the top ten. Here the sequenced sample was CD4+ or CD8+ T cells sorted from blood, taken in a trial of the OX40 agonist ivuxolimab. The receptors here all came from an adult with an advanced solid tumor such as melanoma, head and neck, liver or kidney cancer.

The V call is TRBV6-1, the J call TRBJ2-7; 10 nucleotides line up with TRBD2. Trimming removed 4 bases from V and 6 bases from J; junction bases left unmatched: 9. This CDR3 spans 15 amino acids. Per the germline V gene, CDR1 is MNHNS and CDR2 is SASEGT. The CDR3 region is CASSGRGVAGGEQYF. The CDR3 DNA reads TGTGCCAGCAGTGGCAGAGGGGTAGCGGGGGGCGAGCAGTACTTC.

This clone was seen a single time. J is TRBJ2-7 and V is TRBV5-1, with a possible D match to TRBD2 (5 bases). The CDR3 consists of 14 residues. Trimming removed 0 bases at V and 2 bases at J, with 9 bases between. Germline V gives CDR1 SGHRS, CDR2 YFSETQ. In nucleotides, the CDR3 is TGCGCCAGCAGCTTGGGGTACGGGACCTACGAGCAGTACTTC. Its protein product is CASSLGYGTYEQYF.

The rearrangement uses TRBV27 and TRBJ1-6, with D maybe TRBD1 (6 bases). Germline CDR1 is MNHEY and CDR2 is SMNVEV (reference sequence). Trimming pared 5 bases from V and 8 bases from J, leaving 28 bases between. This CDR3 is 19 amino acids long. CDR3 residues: CASSPGLTLGGIKHSPLHF. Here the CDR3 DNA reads TGTGCCAGCAGTCCGGGACTTACTTTGGGGGGCATTAAACATTCACCCCTCCACTTT.

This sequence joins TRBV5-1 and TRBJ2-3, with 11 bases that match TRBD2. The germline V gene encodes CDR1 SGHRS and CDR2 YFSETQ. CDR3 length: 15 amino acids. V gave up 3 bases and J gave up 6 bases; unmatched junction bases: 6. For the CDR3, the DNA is TGCGCCAGCAGCTCTAGCGGGGGGAACTATGATACGCAGTATTTT. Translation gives CASSSSGGNYDTQYF.

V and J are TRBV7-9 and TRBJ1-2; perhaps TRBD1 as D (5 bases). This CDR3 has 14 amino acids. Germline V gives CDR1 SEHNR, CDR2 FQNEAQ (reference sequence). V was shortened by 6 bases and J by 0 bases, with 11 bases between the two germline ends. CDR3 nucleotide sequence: TGTGCCAGCAGGGAGACAGCCTCTAACTATGGCTACACCTTC. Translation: CASRETASNYGYTF.

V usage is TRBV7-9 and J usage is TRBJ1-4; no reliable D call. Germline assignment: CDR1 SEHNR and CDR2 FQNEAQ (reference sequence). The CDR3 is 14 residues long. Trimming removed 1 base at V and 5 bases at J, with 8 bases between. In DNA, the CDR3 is TGTGCCAGCAGCTTAGGGGCCGTGAATGAAAAACTGTTTTTT. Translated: CASSLGAVNEKLFF.

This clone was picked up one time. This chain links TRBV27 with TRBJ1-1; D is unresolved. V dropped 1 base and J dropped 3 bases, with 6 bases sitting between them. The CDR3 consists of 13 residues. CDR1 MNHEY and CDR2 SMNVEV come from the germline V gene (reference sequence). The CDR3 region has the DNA TGTGCCAGCAGTTTATGGGGTCACACTGAAGCTTTCTTT. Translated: CASSLWGHTEAFF.

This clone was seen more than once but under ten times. The CDR3 region is CASRSLGAGGYF. The CDR3 nucleotides are TGTGCCAGCAGATCCCTCGGGGCAGGGGGGTACTTC. The V call is TRBV2, the J call TRBJ2-5; TRBD1 matches 7 bases. This CDR3 region has 12 residues. The V gene end was trimmed by 6 bases and the J gene end by 13 bases; junction bases not matched to a gene: 11. The germline gives CDR1 SNHLY, CDR2 FYNNEI.

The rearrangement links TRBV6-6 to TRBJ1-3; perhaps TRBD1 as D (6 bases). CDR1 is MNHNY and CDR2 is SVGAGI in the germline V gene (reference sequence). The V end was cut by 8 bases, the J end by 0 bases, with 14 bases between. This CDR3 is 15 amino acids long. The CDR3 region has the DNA TGTGCCAGCGGGGGAGGGGGTTCCTCTGGAAACACCATATATTTT. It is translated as CASGGGGSSGNTIYF.

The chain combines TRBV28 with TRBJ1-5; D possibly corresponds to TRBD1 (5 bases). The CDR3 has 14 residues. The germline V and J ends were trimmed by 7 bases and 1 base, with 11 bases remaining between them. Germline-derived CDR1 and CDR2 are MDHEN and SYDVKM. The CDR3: CASMESGSNQPQHF. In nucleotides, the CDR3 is TGTGCCAGCATGGAATCAGGGAGCAATCAGCCCCAGCATTTT. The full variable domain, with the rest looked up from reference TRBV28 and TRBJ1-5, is DVKVTQSSRYLVKRTGEKVFLECVQDMDHENMFWYRQDPGLGLRLIYFSYDVKMKEKGDIPEGYSVSREKKERFSLILESASTNQTSMYLCASMESGSNQPQHFGDGTRLSIL.

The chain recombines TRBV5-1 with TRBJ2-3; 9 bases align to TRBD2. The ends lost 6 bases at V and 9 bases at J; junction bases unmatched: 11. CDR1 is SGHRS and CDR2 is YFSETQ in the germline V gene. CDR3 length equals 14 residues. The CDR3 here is CASKELAGQGTQYF. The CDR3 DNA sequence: TGCGCCAGCAAAGAACTAGCGGGTCAAGGCACGCAGTATTTT.

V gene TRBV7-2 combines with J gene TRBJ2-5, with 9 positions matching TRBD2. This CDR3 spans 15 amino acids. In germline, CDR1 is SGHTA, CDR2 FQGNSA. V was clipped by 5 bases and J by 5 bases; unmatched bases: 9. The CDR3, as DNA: TGTGCCAGCAGCCCACCGGGACTAGCACCGGAGACCCAGTACTTC. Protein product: CASSPPGLAPETQYF.

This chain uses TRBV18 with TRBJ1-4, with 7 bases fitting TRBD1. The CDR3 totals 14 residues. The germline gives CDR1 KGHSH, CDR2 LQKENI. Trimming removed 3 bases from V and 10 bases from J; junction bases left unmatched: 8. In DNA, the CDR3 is TGTGCCAGCTCACCCGAGGGACAGTCGGTAAAACTGTTTTTT. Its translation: CASSPEGQSVKLFF.

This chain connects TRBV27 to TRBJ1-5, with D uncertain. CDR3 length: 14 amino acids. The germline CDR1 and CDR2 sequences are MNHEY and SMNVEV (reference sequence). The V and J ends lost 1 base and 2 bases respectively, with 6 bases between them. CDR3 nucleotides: TGTGCCAGCAGTTTATTTGAGGGCAATCAGCCCCAGCATTTT. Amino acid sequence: CASSLFEGNQPQHF.

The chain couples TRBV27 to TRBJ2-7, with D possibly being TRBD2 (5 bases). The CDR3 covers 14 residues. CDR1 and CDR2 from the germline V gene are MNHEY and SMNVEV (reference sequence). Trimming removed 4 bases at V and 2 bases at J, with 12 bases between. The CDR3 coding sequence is TGTGCCAGCAGTTCGAATACGCGGGCCTACGAGCAGTACTTC. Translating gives CASSSNTRAYEQYF.

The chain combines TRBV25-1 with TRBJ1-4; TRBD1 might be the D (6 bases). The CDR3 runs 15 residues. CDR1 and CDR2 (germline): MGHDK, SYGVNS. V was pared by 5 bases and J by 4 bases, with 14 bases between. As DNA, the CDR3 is TGTGCCAGCAGTACCCCGAAGGGGGGTAATGAAAAACTGTTTTTT. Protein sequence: CASSTPKGGNEKLFF.

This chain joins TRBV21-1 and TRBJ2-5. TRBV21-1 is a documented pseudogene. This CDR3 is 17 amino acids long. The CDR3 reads CASSKVRDEGLQETQYF. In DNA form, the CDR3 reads TGTGCCAGCAGCAAAGTTCGCGACGAGGGGCTTCAAGAGACCCAGTACTTC.

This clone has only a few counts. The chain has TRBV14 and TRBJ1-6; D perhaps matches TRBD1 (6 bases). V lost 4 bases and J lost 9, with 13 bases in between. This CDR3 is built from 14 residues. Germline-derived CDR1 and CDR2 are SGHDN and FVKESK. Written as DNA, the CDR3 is TGTGCCAGCAGCCGCGGGACAATTGGTTCACCCCTCCACTTT. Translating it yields CASSRGTIGSPLHF.

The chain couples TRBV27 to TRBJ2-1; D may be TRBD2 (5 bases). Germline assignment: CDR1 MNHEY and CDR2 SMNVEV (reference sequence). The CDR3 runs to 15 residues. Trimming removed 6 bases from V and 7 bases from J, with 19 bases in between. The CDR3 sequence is CASRPLDATGNEQFF. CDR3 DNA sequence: TGTGCCAGCAGGCCTCTCGATGCCACGGGGAATGAGCAGTTCTTC.

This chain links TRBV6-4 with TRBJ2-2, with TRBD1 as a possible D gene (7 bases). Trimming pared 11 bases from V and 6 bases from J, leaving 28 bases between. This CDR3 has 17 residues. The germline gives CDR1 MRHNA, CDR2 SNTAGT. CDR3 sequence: CAQSGGLGHPHPGELFF. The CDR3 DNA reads TGTGCCCAGTCAGGGGGGTTAGGACACCCTCACCCCGGGGAGCTGTTTTTT.